The clone carrying this T cell receptor beta chain appeared a few times. Between the trimmed V and J ends, which lost 5 bases and 2 bases, there was a span of 14 bases. Germline V gene lookup returns CDR1 MNHNS and CDR2 SASEGT. This CDR3 is built from 15 residues. This entry is derived from a study of CD8 T cells in ankylosing spondylitis. TCRdb re-called the 5' RACE reads through MiXCR, storing one row per CDR3 protein. The sample contains 250,000 to 350,000 distinct CDR3 sequences, 20% of which appear only once. The chain has TRBV6-1 and TRBJ2-3; a possible D gene is TRBD2 (6 bases). The origin of this receptor is a male donor with ankylosing spondylitis or in good health (not recorded which). Sample: blood, either unsorted or a sorted T cell fraction (not recorded which). This chain's CDR3 is CASSQRDSHTDTQYF. In nucleotides, the CDR3 is TGTGCCAGCAGTCAACGGGACTCCCACACAGATACGCAGTATTTT.